This T cell receptor beta chain is from a study of radiotherapy plus CTLA-4 blockade in lung cancer. Some clones are missing from TCRdb's copy, which holds only in-frame ones; the method was immunoSEQ multiplex PCR. The sample lists roughly 110,000 clones; under 90% were seen once. This receptor was taken from a human donor with non-small cell lung cancer that progressed on radiotherapy plus ipilimumab. Some clones in this sample may be carry-over from other donors' samples. The sequences come from peripheral blood, collected from a patient treated with radiotherapy plus ipilimumab.

CDR3 coding DNA: TGTGCCAGCAGTTCAACAGGGGCGGGGGGCTACACCTTC. Residues: CASSSTGAGGYTF. The chain employs TRBV2 and TRBJ1-2; 7 nucleotides line up with TRBD1. In germline, CDR1 is SNHLY, CDR2 FYNNEI. V gave up 5 bases and J gave up 8 bases; unmatched junction bases: 8. This CDR3 has 13 residues. Filled out from reference TRBV2 and TRBJ1-2, the complete variable domain reads EPEVTQTPSHQVTQMGQEVILRCVPISNHLYFYWYRQILGQKVEFLVSFYNNEISEKSEIFDDQFSVERPDGSNFTLKIRSTKLEDSAMYFCASSSTGAGGYTFGSGTRLTVV.